A selection of T cell receptor beta chains follows, all from one sample in a study of shared clonotypes between healthy human individuals. Using immunoSEQ multiplex PCR, the repertoire was profiled, and TCRdb retains in-frame clones only, with some absent. The table has millions of clones, approximately 95% seen once. The sample consisted of naive CD4+ T cells sorted from blood. Source of these receptors: a man aged 18-30 years in good health. The CDR3 runs from the conserved cysteine through the conserved F or W. Fields, in order: D gene, V gene, J gene, clone size, CDR3 protein, CDR3 DNA. D genes are given only for firm matches. Where a row states a size, it is once, few, many or the class of an expanded clone; other rows omit it.

D gene: .; V gene: TRBV6-6; J gene: TRBJ2-4; clone size: .; CDR3 protein: CASSYSLAKNIQYF; CDR3 DNA: TGTGCCAGCAGTTACTCTCTAGCCAAAAACATTCAGTACTTC
D gene: TRBD1; V gene: TRBV10-3; J gene: TRBJ2-7; clone size: .; CDR3 protein: CAISELRQGAREQYF; CDR3 DNA: TGTGCCATCAGTGAGCTCAGACAGGGGGCGCGGGAGCAGTACTTC
D gene: TRBD1; V gene: TRBV6-5; J gene: TRBJ2-7; clone size: .; CDR3 protein: CASRKGQGSGEQYF; CDR3 DNA: TGTGCCAGCAGAAAGGGACAGGGGTCTGGCGAGCAGTACTTC
D gene: .; V gene: TRBV13; J gene: TRBJ2-7; clone size: once; CDR3 protein: CASSLEGYEQYF; CDR3 DNA: TGTGCCAGCAGCTTGGAAGGATACGAGCAGTACTTC
D gene: .; V gene: TRBV19; J gene: TRBJ1-6; clone size: .; CDR3 protein: CASSEVTGSYNSPLHF; CDR3 DNA: TGTGCCAGTAGCGAGGTAACTGGCTCCTATAATTCACCCCTCCACTTT
D gene: TRBD1; V gene: TRBV28; J gene: TRBJ2-1; clone size: .; CDR3 protein: CASSFTGTGNNEQFF; CDR3 DNA: TGTGCCAGCAGTTTTACGGGGACAGGGAACAATGAGCAGTTCTTC
D gene: .; V gene: TRBV4-3; J gene: TRBJ1-6; clone size: .; CDR3 protein: CASSQEYQGGNSPLHF; CDR3 DNA: TGCGCCAGCAGCCAAGAGTATCAGGGCGGCAATTCACCCCTCCACTTT
D gene: .; V gene: TRBV30; J gene: TRBJ1-1; clone size: .; CDR3 protein: CAATRTGNTEAFF; CDR3 DNA: TGTGCTGCCACCCGGACGGGGAACACTGAAGCTTTCTTT
D gene: .; V gene: TRBV6-5; J gene: TRBJ1-1; clone size: .; CDR3 protein: CASSYSGSVYAEAFF; CDR3 DNA: TGTGCCAGCAGTTACTCAGGCAGCGTCTACGCTGAAGCTTTCTTT
D gene: .; V gene: TRBV10-3; J gene: TRBJ2-7; clone size: .; CDR3 protein: CAIQGYYEQYF; CDR3 DNA: TGTGCCATCCAGGGCTACTACGAGCAGTACTTC
D gene: .; V gene: TRBV4-3; J gene: TRBJ2-5; clone size: .; CDR3 protein: CASSQGEAETQYF; CDR3 DNA: TGCGCCAGCAGCCAAGGCGAGGCAGAGACCCAGTACTTC
D gene: .; V gene: TRBV7-2; J gene: TRBJ2-7; clone size: .; CDR3 protein: CASSPGFNEQYF; CDR3 DNA: TGTGCCAGCAGCCCAGGGTTCAACGAGCAGTACTTC
D gene: .; V gene: TRBV11-2; J gene: TRBJ1-4; clone size: .; CDR3 protein: CASSLGGTTNEKLFF; CDR3 DNA: TGTGCCAGCAGCTTAGGAGGGACCACTAATGAAAAACTGTTTTTT
D gene: TRBD2; V gene: TRBV5-1; J gene: TRBJ2-1; clone size: .; CDR3 protein: CASSLDSSGGGNEQFF; CDR3 DNA: TGCGCCAGCAGCTTGGACTCTAGCGGGGGCGGCAATGAGCAGTTCTTC
D gene: .; V gene: TRBV5-4; J gene: TRBJ2-5; clone size: once; CDR3 protein: CASSLVGGPETQYF; CDR3 DNA: TGTGCCAGCAGCTTGGTGGGGGGGCCCGAGACCCAGTACTTC
D gene: .; V gene: TRBV2; J gene: TRBJ2-2; clone size: .; CDR3 protein: CASSSPGENTGELFF; CDR3 DNA: TGTGCCAGCAGTTCTCCGGGGGAAAACACCGGGGAGCTGTTTTTT
D gene: TRBD2; V gene: TRBV10-1; J gene: TRBJ2-7; clone size: .; CDR3 protein: CASSESSGRAKQYF; CDR3 DNA: TGCGCCAGCAGTGAGTCGAGCGGGAGGGCCAAGCAGTACTTC
D gene: TRBD2; V gene: TRBV30; J gene: TRBJ2-7; clone size: .; CDR3 protein: CAWSVGGSGKYEQYF; CDR3 DNA: TGTGCCTGGAGTGTAGGCGGGAGTGGGAAGTACGAGCAGTACTTC
D gene: .; V gene: TRBV6-1; J gene: TRBJ1-5; clone size: .; CDR3 protein: CASTGKLLNQPQHF; CDR3 DNA: TGTGCCAGCACGGGTAAACTTCTCAATCAGCCCCAGCATTTT